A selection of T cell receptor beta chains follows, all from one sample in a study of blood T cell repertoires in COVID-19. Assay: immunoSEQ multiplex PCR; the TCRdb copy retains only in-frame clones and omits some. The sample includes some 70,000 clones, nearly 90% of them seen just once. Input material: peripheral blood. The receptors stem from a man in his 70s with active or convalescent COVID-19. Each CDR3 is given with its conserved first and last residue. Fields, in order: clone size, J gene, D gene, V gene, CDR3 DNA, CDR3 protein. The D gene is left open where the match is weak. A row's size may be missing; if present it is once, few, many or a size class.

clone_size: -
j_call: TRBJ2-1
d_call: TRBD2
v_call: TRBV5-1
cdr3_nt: TGCGCCAGCAGCTTGGGTCTAGCAGCTAGCGGGAGGCAGTTCTTC
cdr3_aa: CASSLGLAASGRQFF

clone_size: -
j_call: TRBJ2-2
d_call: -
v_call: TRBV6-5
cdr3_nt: TGTGCCAGCAGTTGGGCGGGAACCACCGGGGAGCTGTTTTTT
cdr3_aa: CASSWAGTTGELFF

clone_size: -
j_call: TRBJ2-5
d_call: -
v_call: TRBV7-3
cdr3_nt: TGTGCCAGCAGTTATAGCCCTTCGGAGACCCAGTACTTC
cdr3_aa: CASSYSPSETQYF

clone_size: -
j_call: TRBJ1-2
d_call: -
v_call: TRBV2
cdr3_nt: TGTGCCGCACAAAGACAGTTAACTAACTATGGCTACACCTTC
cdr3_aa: CAAQRQLTNYGYTF

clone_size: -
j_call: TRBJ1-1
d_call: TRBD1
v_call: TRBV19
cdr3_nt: TGTGCCAGTAGTTTACGGACAGGGGGTCACACTGAAGCTTTCTTT
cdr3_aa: CASSLRTGGHTEAFF

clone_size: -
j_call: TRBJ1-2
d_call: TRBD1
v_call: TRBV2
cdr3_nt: TGTGCCAGGGGGGACAGTTATAACTATGGCTACACCTTC
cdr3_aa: CARGDSYNYGYTF

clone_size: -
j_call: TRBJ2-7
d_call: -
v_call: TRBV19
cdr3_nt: TGTGCCAGTAGTGCTCGGGGGTGGGCGAGTGAGCAGTACTTC
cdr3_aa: CASSARGWASEQYF

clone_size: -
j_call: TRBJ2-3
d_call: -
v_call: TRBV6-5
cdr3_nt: TGTGCCAGCAGTTACTCGAGTAAAGATACGCAGTATTTT
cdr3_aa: CASSYSSKDTQYF

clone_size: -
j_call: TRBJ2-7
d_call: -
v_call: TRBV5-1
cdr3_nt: TGCGCCAGCAGCTTGGTCAGGGGCGAGCAGTACTTC
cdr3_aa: CASSLVRGEQYF

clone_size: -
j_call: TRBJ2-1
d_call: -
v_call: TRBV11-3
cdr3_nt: TGTGCCAGCAGCCCGCCAGGCGTCAATGAGCAGTTCTTC
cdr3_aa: CASSPPGVNEQFF

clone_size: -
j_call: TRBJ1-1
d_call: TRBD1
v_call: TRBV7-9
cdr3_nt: TGTGCCAGCAGTTCTCAGGGGGCGTACACTGAAGCTTTCTTT
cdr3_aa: CASSSQGAYTEAFF

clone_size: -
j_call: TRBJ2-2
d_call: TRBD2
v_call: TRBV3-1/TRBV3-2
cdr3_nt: TGTGCCAGCAGCCACCCGGGACTAGCGGGGCACACCGGGGAGCTGTTTTTT
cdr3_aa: CASSHPGLAGHTGELFF

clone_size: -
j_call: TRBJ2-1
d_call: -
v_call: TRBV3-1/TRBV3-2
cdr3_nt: TGTGCCAGCAGCCAAGAAAGGGGGGGGCCCTCCAATGAGCAGTTCTTC
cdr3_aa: CASSQERGGPSNEQFF

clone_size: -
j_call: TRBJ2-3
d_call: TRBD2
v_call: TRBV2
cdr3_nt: TGTGCCAGCAAGGCACTGACTAGCGGGGTTATAGATACGCAGTATTTT
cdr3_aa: CASKALTSGVIDTQYF

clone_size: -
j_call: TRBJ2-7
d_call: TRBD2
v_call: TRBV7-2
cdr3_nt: TGTGCCAGCAGCTTACAGCGGGGACCCTACGAGCAGTACTTC
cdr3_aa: CASSLQRGPYEQYF

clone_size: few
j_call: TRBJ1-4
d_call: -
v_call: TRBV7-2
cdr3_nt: TGTGCCAGCAGCTTAGATACAGTTTCTGAAAAACTGTTTTTT
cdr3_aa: CASSLDTVSEKLFF

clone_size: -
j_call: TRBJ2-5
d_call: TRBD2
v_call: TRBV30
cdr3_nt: TGTGCCTGGCCTCCGGGACTAGCGACGGAAGAGACCCAGTACTTC
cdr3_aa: CAWPPGLATEETQYF

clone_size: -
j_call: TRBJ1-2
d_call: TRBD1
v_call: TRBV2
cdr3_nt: TGTGCCAGCACTCAGGGGGTTCCCCTAGGCTATGGCTACACCTTC
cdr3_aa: CASTQGVPLGYGYTF

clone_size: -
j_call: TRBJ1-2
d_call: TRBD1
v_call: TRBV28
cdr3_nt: TGTGCCAGCAGTCTAGGGGGCCTTAGGGACTATGGCTACACCTTC
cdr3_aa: CASSLGGLRDYGYTF

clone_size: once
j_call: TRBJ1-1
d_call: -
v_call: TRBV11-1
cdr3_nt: TGTGCCAGCAGCTTGAGTAACACTGAAGCTTTCTTT
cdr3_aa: CASSLSNTEAFF

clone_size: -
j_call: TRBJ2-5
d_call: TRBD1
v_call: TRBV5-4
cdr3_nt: TGTGCCAGCAGCTTAGACAGGGGCCTACAAGAGACCCAGTACTTC
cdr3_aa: CASSLDRGLQETQYF

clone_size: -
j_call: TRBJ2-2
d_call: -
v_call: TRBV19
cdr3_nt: TGTGCCAGTAGTAGGGGCGGGGGCGCGAACACCGGGGAGCTGTTTTTT
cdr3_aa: CASSRGGGANTGELFF

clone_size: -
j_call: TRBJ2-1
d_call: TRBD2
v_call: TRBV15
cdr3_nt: TGTGCCACCAGCACTAGACTAGCGGGGACGGGGGAGCAGTTCTTC
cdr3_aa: CATSTRLAGTGEQFF

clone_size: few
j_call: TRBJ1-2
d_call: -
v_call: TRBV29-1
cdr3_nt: TGCAGCGTTGAAGAGGGTGGACGGGGGACCTATGGCTACACCTTC
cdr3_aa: CSVEEGGRGTYGYTF

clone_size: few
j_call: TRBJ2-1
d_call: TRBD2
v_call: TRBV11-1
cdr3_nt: TGTGCCAGCAGCTGGAGCGGGATTAACAATGAGCAGTTCTTC
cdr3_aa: CASSWSGINNEQFF

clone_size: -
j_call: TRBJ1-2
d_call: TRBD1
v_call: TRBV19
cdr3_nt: TGTGCCAGTAGTATCCGGACAGGGAACTATGGCTACACCTTC
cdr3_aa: CASSIRTGNYGYTF

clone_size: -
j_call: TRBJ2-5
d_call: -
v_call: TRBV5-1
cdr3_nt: TGCGCCAGCAGCTTGAATGGGGCCGAGACCCAGTACTTC
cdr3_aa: CASSLNGAETQYF

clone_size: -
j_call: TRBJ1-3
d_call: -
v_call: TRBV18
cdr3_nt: TGTGCCAGCTCGCAAGGACAGCCGAGCTCTGGAAACACCATATATTTT
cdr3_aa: CASSQGQPSSGNTIYF

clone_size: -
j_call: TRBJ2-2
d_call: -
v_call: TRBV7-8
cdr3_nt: TGTGCCAGCAGCTTAAAGCAGGGGGGTAGGACCGGGGAGCTGTTTTTT
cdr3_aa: CASSLKQGGRTGELFF